This entry features one TCR beta chain sequence. Its target is not known. This entry belongs to a study of vaccination effects on CD4 cells after COVID-19. Across the study: Post-vaccine sampling occurred a median 72 days after the second dose. Study findings and constraints: Healthy vaccinees' vaccine-induced clones included only 1 of 255 cross-reacting with common cold coronaviruses.

Subsequent to approximately 9 days of culture, CD4+ T cells were isolated. Two-dose BNT162b2 or mRNA-1273 vaccination was given to participants. With V trimmed by 3 bases and J by 6 bases, 11 bases remained unmatched. The length of the CDR3 is 16 residues. Germline V CDR1 and CDR2: KGHDR, SFDVKD. Produced via immunoSEQ multiplex PCR; TCRdb's table is partial and in-frame only. This table has 50,000 to 60,000 clones, around four fifths appearing once. This chain uses TRBV24-1 with TRBJ2-3; 7 bases map to TRBD2. Material: CD4+ T cells from PBMCs cultured without peptide, obtained after COVID-19 vaccination. The TCR sequence derives from a human donor who received a COVID-19 vaccine. CDR3 region: CATSDVGGGSGDTQYF. DNA of the CDR3: TGTGCCACCAGTGATGTGGGCGGGGGATCGGGGGATACGCAGTATTTT.